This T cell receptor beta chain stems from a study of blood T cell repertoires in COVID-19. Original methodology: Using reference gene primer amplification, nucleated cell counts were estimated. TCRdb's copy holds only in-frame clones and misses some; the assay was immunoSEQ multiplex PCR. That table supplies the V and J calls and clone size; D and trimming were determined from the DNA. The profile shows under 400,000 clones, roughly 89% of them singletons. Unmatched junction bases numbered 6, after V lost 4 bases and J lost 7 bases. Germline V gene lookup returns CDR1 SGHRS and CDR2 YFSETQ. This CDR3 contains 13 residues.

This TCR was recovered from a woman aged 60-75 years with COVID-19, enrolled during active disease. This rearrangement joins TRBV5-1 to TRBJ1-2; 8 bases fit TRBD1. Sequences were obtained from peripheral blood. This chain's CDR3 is CASSAQGESGYTF. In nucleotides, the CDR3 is TGCGCCAGCAGCGCACAGGGGGAGAGTGGCTACACCTTC.